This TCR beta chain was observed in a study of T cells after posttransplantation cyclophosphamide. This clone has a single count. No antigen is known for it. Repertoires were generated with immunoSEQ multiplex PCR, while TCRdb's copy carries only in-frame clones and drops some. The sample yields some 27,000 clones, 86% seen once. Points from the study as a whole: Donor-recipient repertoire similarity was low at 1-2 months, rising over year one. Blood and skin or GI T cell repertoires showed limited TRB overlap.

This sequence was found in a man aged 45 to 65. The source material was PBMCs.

DNA of the CDR3: TGTGCCACCAGCAGTACAAACTACGAGCAGTACTTC. Encoded protein: CATSSTNYEQYF. The genes are TRBV15 and TRBJ2-5; D gene unclear. The J call may be mistaken, given a closer DNA end match to TRBJ2-7. The CDR3 runs 12 residues. Germline V gene data show CDR1 as LNHNV and CDR2 as YYDKDF (reference sequence).